The T cell receptor (beta chain) under discussion was sequenced for a study of blood T cell repertoires in COVID-19. The CDR3 is 15 residues long. Trimming left V 8 bases short and J 9 bases short, with 23 bases between. CDR1 and CDR2 from the germline V gene are MDHEN and SYDVKM. Assay: immunoSEQ multiplex PCR; the TCRdb copy retains only in-frame clones and omits some. The data show 250,000 to 400,000 clones, 80% to 90% seen once. The study recruited people aged about 18 to 90 years across 20 to 30 US areas. What the recovered Cohort 3 donors had was two negative PCRs, clearance, or symptom resolution.

The sequence was collected from a woman aged 25-40 years who had recovered from COVID-19. The V call is TRBV28, the J call TRBJ2-1; D perhaps matches TRBD2 (7 bases). Sequencing was carried out using PBMCs or T cells enriched from blood (not recorded which). The CDR3 region is CASLRGGGPWGEQFF. In nucleotides, the CDR3 is TGTGCCAGCTTACGAGGCGGGGGCCCATGGGGTGAGCAGTTCTTC.